These 27 T cell receptor beta chains were sequenced from one sample in a study of cytomegalovirus exposure and HLA in healthy donors. Amplification used 60 Vbeta primers and 13 Jbeta primers. Generated by immunoSEQ multiplex PCR, the TCRdb table keeps only in-frame clones and is missing some. This sample has 150,000 to 200,000 clones, with 65% to 80% found just once. Input material: PBMCs. The receptor set was obtained from a female donor in good health and CMV-seronegative.

The chain joins TRBV6-4 to TRBJ2-1, with no clear D. Per germline, CDR1 MRHNA and CDR2 SNTAGT. The CDR3 extends over 13 amino acids. V lost 5 bases, J lost 1 base, and 6 bases lay in between. The CDR3 loop reads CASSLNSYNEQFF. CDR3 DNA: TGTGCCAGCAGTCTTAATTCCTACAATGAGCAGTTCTTC.

This chain joins TRBV5-8 and TRBJ2-3, with 8 bases fitting TRBD1. The CDR3 runs 16 residues. Trimming took 6 bases from V and 0 from J; bases not matched to a gene: 9. Germline CDR1 reads SGHTS; CDR2 reads YDEGEE. In nucleotides, the CDR3 is TGTGCCAGCACCCTTTTTTGGGACAGGAGCACAGATACGCAGTATTTT. The encoded protein is CASTLFWDRSTDTQYF.

The chain employs TRBV7-2 and TRBJ2-3; D uncertain. The V end lost 1 base, the J end lost 2 bases, and 10 bases lay between the germline ends. In germline, CDR1 is SGHTA, CDR2 FQGNSA. There are 15 residues in the CDR3. The CDR3 DNA reads as TGTGCCAGCAGCTTAGAATCCCAGGCCACAGATACGCAGTATTTT. This gives the protein CASSLESQATDTQYF. Complete variable domain (other parts from reference TRBV7-2 and TRBJ2-3): GAGVSQSPSNKVTEKGKDVELRCDPISGHTALYWYRQSLGQGLEFLIYFQGNSAPDKSGLPSDRFSAERTGGSVSTLTIQRTQQEDSAVYLCASSLESQATDTQYFGPGTRLTVL.

The chain recombines TRBV18 with TRBJ2-6, with D perhaps matching TRBD1 (6 bases). The CDR3 runs 18 residues. V was clipped by 1 base and J by 0 bases, with 13 bases between them. Germline V CDR1 and CDR2: KGHSH, LQKENI. The CDR3 sequence is CASSPLATGFSGANVLTF. As DNA, the CDR3 is TGTGCCAGCTCACCACTTGCGACAGGATTCTCTGGGGCCAACGTCCTGACTTTC.

The rearrangement uses TRBV25-1 and TRBJ2-2; D is perhaps TRBD1 (6 bases). V dropped 8 bases and J dropped 4 bases, with 14 bases sitting between them. Germline assignment: CDR1 MGHDK and CDR2 SYGVNS. This CDR3 has 14 residues. This CDR3 is CASYSGQTTGELFF. In nucleotides, the CDR3 is TGTGCCAGCTATTCGGGACAAACCACCGGGGAGCTGTTTTTT. The entire variable domain, with the rest obtained from reference TRBV25-1 and TRBJ2-2, is as follows: EADIYQTPRYLVIGTGKKITLECSQTMGHDKMYWYQQDPGMELHLIHYSYGVNSTEKGDLSSESTVSRIRTEHFPLTLESARPSHTSQYLCASYSGQTTGELFFGEGSRLTVL.

This clone was seen a handful of times. The V and J genes are TRBV29-1 and TRBJ1-2; 12 bases fit TRBD1. This CDR3 is 15 amino acids long. Germline V gene lookup returns CDR1 SQVTM and CDR2 ANQGSEA. The trim removed 7 bases at V and 3 bases at J, leaving 9 bases unmatched. For the CDR3, the DNA is TGCAGCGGGGGGGGACAGGGGGCCCTTGACTATGGCTACACCTTC. This gives the protein CSGGGQGALDYGYTF.

The V gene is TRBV19, the J gene TRBJ2-7, with TRBD1 identical over 7 bases. CDR1 is LNHDA and CDR2 is SQIVND in the germline V gene (reference sequence). V shed 5 bases, J shed 2 bases, and the junction held 6 bases outside the gene matches. The CDR3 loop spans 14 amino acids. The CDR3 spells CASSALTGPYEQYF. In DNA, the CDR3 is TGTGCCAGTAGTGCCCTGACAGGGCCCTACGAGCAGTACTTC.

The chain combines TRBV6-6 with TRBJ1-5; tentatively, D is TRBD1 (6 bases). Trimming stripped 4 bases from V and 5 bases from J, with 6 bases between. The germline V gene encodes CDR1 MNHNY and CDR2 SVGAGI (reference sequence). This CDR3 has 12 residues. The CDR3 region is CASSSGDQPQHF. CDR3 in DNA: TGTGCCAGCAGTTCAGGGGATCAGCCCCAGCATTTT.

This chain links TRBV5-4 with TRBJ2-7; 7 bases map to TRBD1. This CDR3 region has 14 residues. After removal of 3 bases from V and 1 base from J, the junction contained 4 bases not matched to a gene. CDR1 is SGHNT, CDR2 YYREEE, per germline (reference sequence). The CDR3 nucleotides are TGTGCCAGCAGCTCCGTGACAGGGTCCTACGAGCAGTACTTC. Protein product: CASSSVTGSYEQYF.

The chain combines TRBV5-1 with TRBJ1-6, with TRBD1 identical over 7 bases. The CDR3 is 17 amino acids. In germline, CDR1 is SGHRS, CDR2 YFSETQ. V lost 4 bases, J lost 10 bases, and 17 bases stayed unmatched. CDR3 sequence: CASSPYGVGTVGSPLHF. CDR3 in DNA: TGCGCCAGCAGCCCATATGGGGTCGGGACAGTCGGGTCACCCCTCCACTTT.

This clone was seen only a few times. J is TRBJ2-5 and V is TRBV2, with 13 bases aligning to TRBD2. V was clipped by 11 bases and J by 4 bases; unmatched bases: 10. The germline V gene has CDR1 SNHLY and CDR2 FYNNEI. The CDR3 has 15 amino acids. The CDR3 DNA is TGTGCCTCACATCAGGGACTAGCGGGACTAGAGACCCAGTACTTC. Translating gives CASHQGLAGLETQYF. Full variable domain (outside the CDR3, taken from reference TRBV2 and TRBJ2-5): EPEVTQTPSHQVTQMGQEVILRCVPISNHLYFYWYRQILGQKVEFLVSFYNNEISEKSEIFDDQFSVERPDGSNFTLKIRSTKLEDSAMYFCASHQGLAGLETQYFGPGTRLLVL.

This clone has only a few counts. V usage is TRBV6-5 and J usage is TRBJ2-1; 12 bases are shared with TRBD2. Germline V gives CDR1 MNHEY, CDR2 SVGAGI. The CDR3 has 14 residues. Trimming removed 5 bases from V and 10 bases from J; junction bases left unmatched: 6. The CDR3 bases are TGTGCCAGCAGTGCTAGCGGGAGGGCCTGGGAGCAGTTCTTC. Translating gives CASSASGRAWEQFF.

This clone was seen once. The chain is built from TRBV6-1 and TRBJ1-4, with TRBD1 as a possible D gene (6 bases). Germline CDR1 is MNHNS and CDR2 is SASEGT. This CDR3 has 14 amino acids. The germline V and J ends were trimmed by 6 bases and 3 bases, with 11 bases remaining between them. CDR3 loop: CASRATGPNEKLFF. The CDR3 coding sequence is TGTGCCAGCAGAGCGACAGGACCTAATGAAAAACTGTTTTTT.

This chain uses TRBV5-1 with TRBJ1-1; 7 bases are a match to TRBD1. Germline V lookup: CDR1 SGHRS, CDR2 YFSETQ. V lost 3 bases to trimming and J lost 1 base; unmatched junction nucleotides: 6. The CDR3 is 15 amino acids. The CDR3 DNA is TGCGCCAGCAGCTACTCAGGGGGGCCGAACACTGAAGCTTTCTTT. Its protein is CASSYSGGPNTEAFF.

The chain carries TRBV7-2 and TRBJ1-3, with TRBD1 matching 9 bases. Germline values: CDR1 SGHTA, CDR2 FQGNSA. This CDR3 is built from 15 residues. J was trimmed by 0 bases and V by 4 bases; bases with no gene match: 1. The CDR3 here is CASSWDRVSGNTIYF. The CDR3 nucleotides read TGTGCCAGCAGCTGGGACAGGGTCTCTGGAAACACCATATATTTT. The full variable domain, its missing parts supplied by reference TRBV7-2 and TRBJ1-3, is GAGVSQSPSNKVTEKGKDVELRCDPISGHTALYWYRQSLGQGLEFLIYFQGNSAPDKSGLPSDRFSAERTGGSVSTLTIQRTQQEDSAVYLCASSWDRVSGNTIYFGEGSWLTVV.

The sample holds a few counts of this clone. The chain combines TRBV5-4 with TRBJ2-3; 7 bases align to TRBD2. The CDR3 contains 15 residues. The J segment lost 4 bases and the V segment lost 4 bases, leaving 9 bases of the junction unmatched. Germline values: CDR1 SGHNT, CDR2 YYREEE (reference sequence). The CDR3 loop reads CASSLPGREADTQYF. The CDR3 DNA follows: TGTGCCAGCAGCCTCCCCGGTCGGGAGGCAGATACGCAGTATTTT.

This clone occurred a few times. V and J are TRBV7-6 and TRBJ2-7; 7 nucleotides agree with TRBD1. The CDR3 is 15 residues long. Germline V gives CDR1 SGHVS, CDR2 FNYEAQ. V was clipped by 2 bases and J by 3 bases; unmatched bases: 7. CDR3 sequence: CASSLKGAISYEQYF. As DNA, the CDR3 is TGTGCCAGCAGCTTAAAGGGGGCGATCAGCTACGAGCAGTACTTC.

This clone appeared a few times. The chain couples TRBV4-1 to TRBJ2-7, with 8 bases that match TRBD2. V gave up 1 base and J gave up 0 bases; unmatched junction bases: 5. Germline V gene lookup returns CDR1 MGHRA and CDR2 YSYEKL. The CDR3 totals 16 residues. In nucleotides, the CDR3 is TGCGCCAGCAGCCAAGCGGTGACTAGCGCCTCCTACGAGCAGTACTTC. Translated: CASSQAVTSASYEQYF.

The chain joins TRBV6-6 to TRBJ1-6; possible D gene TRBD1, 5 bases. The CDR3 length is 13 residues. Trimming shortened V by 10 bases and J by 5 bases, and 12 bases separated the two germline ends. Germline values: CDR1 MNHNY, CDR2 SVGAGI (reference sequence). CDR3 loop: CANSQGHNSPLHF. The CDR3 coding sequence is TGTGCCAACTCCCAGGGCCATAATTCACCCCTCCACTTT.

The genes are TRBV19 and TRBJ2-1; 7 positions agree with TRBD1. V shed 8 bases, J shed 10 bases, and the junction held 5 bases outside the gene matches. The length of the CDR3 is 11 residues. Germline assignment: CDR1 LNHDA and CDR2 SQIVND (reference sequence). The CDR3 nucleotides are TGTGCCAGTTCCACACAGGGGGAGCAGTTCTTC. It yields the protein CASSTQGEQFF.

The V call is TRBV19, the J call TRBJ1-5; possibly TRBD1 for D (6 bases). CDR1 LNHDA and CDR2 SQIVND come from the germline V gene (reference sequence). Trimming left V 10 bases short and J 5 bases short, with 15 bases between. This CDR3 spans 13 amino acids. The CDR3 protein is CAIAQGGHQPQHF. For the CDR3, the DNA is TGTGCCATAGCACAGGGTGGCCATCAGCCCCAGCATTTT.

The chain carries TRBV9 and TRBJ1-2; 7 bases fit TRBD1. In germline, CDR1 is SGDLS, CDR2 YYNGEE. V lost 4 bases and J lost 13; bases outside the gene matches: 13. The CDR3 has 13 amino acids. CDR3 in amino acids: CASSPGTASVSTF. The CDR3 coding sequence is TGTGCCAGCAGCCCCGGGACAGCCAGCGTATCCACCTTC.

The sample holds one count of this clone. The chain links TRBV4-1 to TRBJ2-7; 7 bases agree with TRBD2. This CDR3 is 18 amino acids long. V lost 1 base and J lost 5; bases outside the gene matches: 17. Germline CDR1 and CDR2: MGHRA and YSYEKL. The CDR3 spells CASSQGLPIKAGSHEQYF. The DNA for the CDR3 is TGCGCCAGCAGCCAAGGCCTTCCGATTAAAGCGGGAAGCCACGAGCAGTACTTC.

This chain joins TRBV11-3 and TRBJ2-3, with 10 bases that match TRBD2. The CDR3 consists of 19 residues. Germline V gives CDR1 SGHNT, CDR2 YENEEA. J was trimmed by 1 base and V by 2 bases; bases with no gene match: 12. CDR3 protein: CASSLRSQSGGARTDTQYF. The CDR3 coding sequence is TGTGCCAGCAGCTTAAGAAGTCAGAGCGGGGGGGCCCGCACAGATACGCAGTATTTT.

The chain joins TRBV5-1 to TRBJ1-2; 12 positions match TRBD1. With V trimmed by 3 bases and J by 3 bases, 3 bases remained unmatched. Germline CDR1 reads SGHRS; CDR2 reads YFSETQ. This CDR3 contains 15 residues. CDR3 residues: CASSSGTGGYYGYTF. The DNA for the CDR3 is TGCGCCAGCAGCTCGGGGACAGGGGGCTACTATGGCTACACCTTC.

The V call is TRBV19, the J call TRBJ2-7; 9 nucleotides agree with TRBD2. V gave up 6 bases and J gave up 0 bases; unmatched junction bases: 6. CDR1 is LNHDA, CDR2 SQIVND, per germline (reference sequence). The CDR3 spans 15 residues. The chain's CDR3 is CASRYNSGSSYEQYF. The CDR3 DNA reads as TGTGCCAGTAGATACAATAGCGGGAGCTCCTACGAGCAGTACTTC.

This clone was recorded a few times. This sequence joins TRBV6-1 and TRBJ2-7, with 7 bases that match TRBD2. CDR1 and CDR2 (germline): MNHNS, SASEGT. The CDR3 is 18 amino acids. Losses at the gene ends were 1 base for V and 0 bases for J; bases not matched to a gene: 12. CDR3 residues: CASSEEALAPTYSYEQYF. CDR3 coding DNA: TGTGCCAGCAGTGAAGAGGCACTAGCGCCGACTTACTCCTACGAGCAGTACTTC.